One and the same sample provided the 14 T cell receptor beta chains below, sequenced in a study of T-cell reconstitution after alpha-beta-depleted transplantation in children. Unique molecular identifiers were used to barcode this TCRbeta library. TCRdb fed the PCR reads into MiXCR, producing one record per CDR3 protein. The sample shows 250,000 to 300,000 distinct CDR3 sequences, roughly 12% of them seen only once. The sample consisted of peripheral blood, taken 180 days after TCRalphabeta/CD19-depleted stem cell transplant. The receptor source for this set is a male patient under 10 years old who had a stem cell transplant for chronic granulomatous disease, so the T cells may come from the graft donor.

This clonotype came up many times. CDR3 sequence reads: CASSEWGGLAAYTDTQYF. DNA of the CDR3: TGTGCCAGCAGTGAATGGGGGGGACTAGCGGCTTACACAGATACGCAGTATTTT. The gene calls are TRBV25-1 and TRBJ2-3; 11 nucleotides line up with TRBD2. The CDR3 is 18 residues long. The V and J ends lost 1 base and 2 bases, in that order; junction bases with no gene match: 8. Germline V gives CDR1 MGHDK, CDR2 SYGVNS. Full variable domain (remainder filled in from reference TRBV25-1 and TRBJ2-3): EADIYQTPRYLVIGTGKKITLECSQTMGHDKMYWYQQDPGMELHLIHYSYGVNSTEKGDLSSESTVSRIRTEHFPLTLESARPSHTSQYLCASSEWGGLAAYTDTQYFGPGTRLTVL.

This clonotype was seen repeatedly, ten times or more. The genes are TRBV20-1 and TRBJ2-3; 8 bases are shared with TRBD2. Germline CDR1 reads DFQATT; CDR2 reads SNEGSKA (reference sequence). J was trimmed by 3 bases and V by 0 bases; bases with no gene match: 5. The CDR3 is 15 residues long. The CDR3 region is CSARDAGGGTDTQYF. The CDR3 region has the DNA TGCAGTGCTAGAGACGCGGGAGGAGGGACAGATACGCAGTATTTT.

This rearrangement joins TRBV6-1 to TRBJ2-5; 10 positions agree with TRBD2. The length of the CDR3 is 15 residues. Germline CDR1 MNHNS, CDR2 SASEGT. Losses at the gene ends were 2 bases for V and 5 bases for J; bases not matched to a gene: 5. CDR3 region: CASSELAGEVETQYF. The DNA of the CDR3 is TGTGCCAGCAGTGAACTAGCGGGAGAGGTGGAGACCCAGTACTTC.

This clonotype has at least ten counts. V usage is TRBV5-1 and J usage is TRBJ2-7; 10 nucleotides match TRBD2. Trimming removed 0 bases from V and 5 bases from J; junction bases left unmatched: 5. The CDR3 has 15 residues. Per the germline V gene, CDR1 is SGHRS and CDR2 is YFSETQ. The CDR3 DNA reads as TGCGCCAGCAGCTTGGTTCTAGCGGGAGAGAACGAGCAGTACTTC. Translation gives CASSLVLAGENEQYF.

This clonotype was observed at least ten times. The CDR3 DNA reads TGTGCCACCAGTGATTTGGGACAGGGAGCAGATACGCAGTATTTT. Its translation: CATSDLGQGADTQYF. This chain joins TRBV24-1 and TRBJ2-3; 8 positions agree with TRBD1. CDR3 size: 15 residues. V shed 0 bases, J shed 4 bases, and the junction held 2 bases outside the gene matches. The germline V gene encodes CDR1 KGHDR and CDR2 SFDVKD.

The J gene is TRBJ1-1, the V gene TRBV14, with unresolved D. The V end was cut by 0 bases, the J end by 5 bases, with 13 bases between. The CDR3 runs to 15 residues. Germline V gene sequence: CDR1 SGHDN, CDR2 FVKESK. CDR3 nucleotide sequence: TGTGCCAGCAGCCAAGAAGCTCAGGTTAATACTGAAGCTTTCTTT. Encoded protein: CASSQEAQVNTEAFF.

The CDR3 nucleotides read TGTGCCAGTAGCCCGCCGGACCCGGGAGCCAAAAACATTCAGTACTTC. Residues: CASSPPDPGAKNIQYF. The V call is TRBV19, the J call TRBJ2-4; unclear D gene. This CDR3 spans 16 amino acids. Trimming cost V 6 bases and J 0 bases, with 15 bases left between them. Germline values: CDR1 LNHDA, CDR2 SQIVND (reference sequence).

This clonotype showed up many times. This rearrangement joins TRBV6-2 or TRBV6-3 to TRBJ2-5; 9 bases fit TRBD1. V dropped 2 bases and J dropped 5; count of bases not matched to a gene: 6. CDR1 is MNHEY, CDR2 SVGEGT, per germline. This CDR3 is 15 amino acids long. As DNA, the CDR3 is TGTGCCAGCAGTTACCAACAGGGGGCTCGGGAGACCCAGTACTTC. It yields the protein CASSYQQGARETQYF.

This clonotype has a count of ten or more. The chain's CDR3 is CSVKGRSTDTQYF. CDR3 DNA: TGCAGCGTTAAAGGACGCAGCACAGATACGCAGTATTTT. The J gene is TRBJ2-3, the V gene TRBV29-1; D gene unclear. The germline V and J ends were trimmed by 5 bases and 0 bases, with 9 bases remaining between them. The CDR3 has 13 residues. The germline V gene encodes CDR1 SQVTM and CDR2 ANQGSEA.

This rearrangement joins TRBV5-4 to TRBJ2-1; the D gene could be TRBD1 or TRBD2 (6 bases each). The germline CDR1 and CDR2 sequences are SGHNT and YYREEE (reference sequence). This CDR3 region has 14 residues. V dropped 6 bases and J dropped 0 bases, with 10 bases sitting between them. The CDR3 reads CASIGGSSYNEQFF. CDR3 bases: TGTGCCAGCATAGGGGGGAGCTCCTACAATGAGCAGTTCTTC.

This clonotype has ten or more counts. This chain joins TRBV5-1 and TRBJ2-1, with D perhaps matching TRBD1 (7 bases). With 2 bases removed from V and 6 bases from J, the gap between germline ends came to 12 bases. Germline V gene sequence: CDR1 SGHRS, CDR2 YFSETQ. CDR3 length equals 14 residues. The CDR3 spells CASSFVRGVNEQFF. CDR3 DNA: TGCGCCAGCAGCTTTGTCAGGGGGGTCAATGAGCAGTTCTTC.

This clonotype was found a few times. The CDR3 DNA reads TGTGCCTGGAGCGGACCGGGACCCGCCTACGAGCAGTACTTC. Protein: CAWSGPGPAYEQYF. The J gene is TRBJ2-7, the V gene TRBV30; D may be TRBD1 or TRBD2 (5 bases each). This CDR3 spans 14 amino acids. V was cut by 3 bases and J by 2 bases, with 14 bases left in between. Germline V gene data show CDR1 as GTSNPN and CDR2 as SVGIG (reference sequence). The variable domain in full, with the rest retrieved from reference TRBV30 and TRBJ2-7, is SQTIHQWPATLVQPVGSPLSLECTVEGTSNPNLYWYRQAAGRGLQLLFYSVGIGQISSEVPQNLSASRPQDRQFILSSKKLLLSDSGFYLCAWSGPGPAYEQYFGPGTRLTVT.

This clonotype occurred many times. V usage is TRBV20-1 and J usage is TRBJ2-1; 8 nucleotides match TRBD2. The CDR3 is made up of 14 amino acids. Germline V gene lookup returns CDR1 DFQATT and CDR2 SNEGSKA (reference sequence). As DNA, the CDR3 is TGCGTTCTAACATTCGGGAGGGTTTACAATGAGCAGTTCTTC. This translates into CVLTFGRVYNEQFF.

This clonotype was detected many times. The gene calls are TRBV6-2 or TRBV6-3 and TRBJ2-7; D perhaps matches TRBD2 (5 bases). The CDR3 has 12 amino acids. Germline values: CDR1 MNHEY, CDR2 SVGEGT. The ends were cut back, 6 bases at V and 6 bases at J, with 12 bases in the middle. The CDR3 coding sequence is TGTGCCAGCAGCATAGGGAGCGCCGAGCAGTACTTC. The encoded protein is CASSIGSAEQYF.